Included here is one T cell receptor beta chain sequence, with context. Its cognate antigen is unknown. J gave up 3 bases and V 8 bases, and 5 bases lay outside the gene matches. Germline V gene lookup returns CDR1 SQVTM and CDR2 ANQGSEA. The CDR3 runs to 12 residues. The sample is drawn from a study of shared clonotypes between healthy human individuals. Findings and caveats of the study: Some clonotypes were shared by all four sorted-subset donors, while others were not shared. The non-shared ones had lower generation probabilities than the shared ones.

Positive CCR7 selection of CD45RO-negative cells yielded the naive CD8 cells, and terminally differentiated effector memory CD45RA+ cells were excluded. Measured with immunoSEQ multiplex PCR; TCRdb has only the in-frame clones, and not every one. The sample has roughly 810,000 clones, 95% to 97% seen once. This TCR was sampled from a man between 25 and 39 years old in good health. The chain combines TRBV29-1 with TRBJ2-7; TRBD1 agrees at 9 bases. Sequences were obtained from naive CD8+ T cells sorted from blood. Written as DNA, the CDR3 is TGCAGCAACCGGGACAGGGACTACGAGCAGTACTTC. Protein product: CSNRDRDYEQYF.